This T cell receptor (beta chain) was documented in a study of T cell responses to AZD1222 COVID-19 vaccine. Study-wide results and caveats: Among spike-specific TCRs, nearly half reportedly target unmutated variant regions. Mostly white British, mostly female donors; authors suggested clonal diversity may be underestimated.

Assay: immunoSEQ multiplex PCR; the TCRdb copy retains only in-frame clones and omits some. Among some 99,000 clones, about 88% were seen once, and the ten largest hold 12% to 15%. The CDR3 totals 17 residues. Losses at the gene ends were 4 bases for V and 5 bases for J; bases not matched to a gene: 10. The germline V gene encodes CDR1 SGHDT and CDR2 YYEEEE. As concerns this clone: Its antigen is unknown.

This specimen consisted of peripheral blood, obtained 28 days after the second AZD1222 dose. The clonotype comes from an adult who received the AZD1222 COVID-19 vaccine. V gene TRBV5-6 combines with J gene TRBJ2-7; TRBD2 matches at 15 bases. The CDR3 DNA reads TGTGCCAGCAGCGGTTTCGGACTAGCGGGAGGGCGTAACGAGCAGTACTTC. This translates into CASSGFGLAGGRNEQYF. The full variable domain, rest sourced from reference TRBV5-6 and TRBJ2-7, is DAGVTQSPTHLIKTRGQQVTLRCSPKSGHDTVSWYQQALGQGPQFIFQYYEEEERQRGNFPDRFSGHQFPNYSSELNVNALLLGDSALYLCASSGFGLAGGRNEQYFGPGTRLTVT.